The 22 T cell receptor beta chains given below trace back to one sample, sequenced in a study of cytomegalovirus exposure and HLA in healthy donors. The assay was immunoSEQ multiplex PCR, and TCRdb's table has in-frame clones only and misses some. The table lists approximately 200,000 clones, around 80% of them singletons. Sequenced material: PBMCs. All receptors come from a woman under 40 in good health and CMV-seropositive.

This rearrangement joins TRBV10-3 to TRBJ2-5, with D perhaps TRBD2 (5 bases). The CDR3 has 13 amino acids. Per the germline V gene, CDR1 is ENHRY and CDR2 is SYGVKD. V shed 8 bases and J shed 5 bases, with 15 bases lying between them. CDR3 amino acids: CAISSQLAETQYF. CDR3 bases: TGTGCCATCTCCTCTCAGCTAGCTGAGACCCAGTACTTC.

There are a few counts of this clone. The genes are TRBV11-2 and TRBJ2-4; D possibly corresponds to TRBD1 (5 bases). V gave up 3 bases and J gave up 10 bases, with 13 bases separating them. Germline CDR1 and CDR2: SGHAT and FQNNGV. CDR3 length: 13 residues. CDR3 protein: CASSFQGQSIQYF. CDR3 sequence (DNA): TGTGCCAGCAGCTTCCAAGGACAATCGATTCAGTACTTC.

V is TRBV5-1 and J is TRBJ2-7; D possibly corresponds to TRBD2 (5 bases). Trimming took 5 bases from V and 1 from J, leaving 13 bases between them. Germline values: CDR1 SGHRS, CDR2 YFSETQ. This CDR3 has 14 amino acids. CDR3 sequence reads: CASRKQRSSYEQYF. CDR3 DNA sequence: TGCGCCAGCAGGAAGCAGCGGAGTTCCTACGAGCAGTACTTC.

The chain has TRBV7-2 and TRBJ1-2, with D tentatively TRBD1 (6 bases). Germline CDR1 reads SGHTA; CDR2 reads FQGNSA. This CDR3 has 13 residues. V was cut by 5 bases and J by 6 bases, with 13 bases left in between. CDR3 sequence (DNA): TGTGCCAGCAGCCGGACAGCGTCCGATGGCTACACCTTC. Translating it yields CASSRTASDGYTF.

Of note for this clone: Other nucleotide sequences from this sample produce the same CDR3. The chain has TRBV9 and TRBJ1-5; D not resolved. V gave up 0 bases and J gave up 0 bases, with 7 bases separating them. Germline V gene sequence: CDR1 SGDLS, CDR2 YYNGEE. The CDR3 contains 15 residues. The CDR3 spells CASSVGTNSNQPQHF. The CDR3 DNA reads TGTGCCAGCAGCGTAGGTACAAATAGCAATCAGCCCCAGCATTTT.

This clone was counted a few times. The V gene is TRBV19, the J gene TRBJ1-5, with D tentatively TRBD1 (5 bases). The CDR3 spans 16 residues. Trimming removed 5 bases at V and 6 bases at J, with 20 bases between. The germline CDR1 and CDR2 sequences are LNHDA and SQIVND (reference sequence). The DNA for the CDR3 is TGTGCCAGTAGTTCTTCGGGGGGTTTTCAAGGTCAGCCCCAGCATTTT. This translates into CASSSSGGFQGQPQHF.

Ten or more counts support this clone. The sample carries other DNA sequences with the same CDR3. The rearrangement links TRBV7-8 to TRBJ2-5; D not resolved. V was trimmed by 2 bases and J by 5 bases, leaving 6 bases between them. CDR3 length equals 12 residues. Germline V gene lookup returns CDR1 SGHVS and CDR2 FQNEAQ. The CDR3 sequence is CASSLLLETQYF. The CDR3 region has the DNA TGTGCCAGCAGCTTATTACTTGAGACCCAGTACTTC.

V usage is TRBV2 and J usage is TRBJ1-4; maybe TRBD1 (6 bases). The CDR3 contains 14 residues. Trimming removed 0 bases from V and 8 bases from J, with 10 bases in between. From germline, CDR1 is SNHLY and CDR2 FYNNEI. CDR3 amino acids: CASSEAQGFEKLFF. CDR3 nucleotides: TGTGCCAGCAGTGAAGCTCAGGGGTTCGAAAAACTGTTTTTT.

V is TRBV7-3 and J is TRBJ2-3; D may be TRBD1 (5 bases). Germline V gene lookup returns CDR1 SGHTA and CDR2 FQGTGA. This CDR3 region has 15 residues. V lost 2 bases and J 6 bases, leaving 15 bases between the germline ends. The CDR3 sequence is CASSLVGDGKDTQYF. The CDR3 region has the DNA TGTGCCAGCAGCTTAGTAGGGGATGGTAAGGATACGCAGTATTTT.

CDR3 in amino acids: CATSGQGTGELFF. CDR3 DNA: TGTGCCACCAGCGGACAGGGCACCGGGGAGCTGTTTTTT. The V gene is TRBV15, the J gene TRBJ2-2, with TRBD1 matching over 8 bases. The CDR3 has 13 residues. Germline V gives CDR1 LNHNV, CDR2 YYDKDF (reference sequence). The V gene end was trimmed by 5 bases and the J gene end by 4 bases; junction bases not matched to a gene: 0.

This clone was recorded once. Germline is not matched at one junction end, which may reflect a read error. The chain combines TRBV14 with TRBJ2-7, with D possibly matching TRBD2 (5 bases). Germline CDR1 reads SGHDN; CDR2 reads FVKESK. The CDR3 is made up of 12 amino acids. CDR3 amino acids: CASSQDRLRPFF. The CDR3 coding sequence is TGTGCCAGCAGCCAAGATAGACTAAGACCGTTCTTC.

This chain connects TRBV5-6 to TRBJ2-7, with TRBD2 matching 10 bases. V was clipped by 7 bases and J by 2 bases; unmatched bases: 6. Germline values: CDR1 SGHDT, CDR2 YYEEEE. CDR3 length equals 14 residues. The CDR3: CASSGTSAPYEQYF. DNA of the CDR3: TGTGCCAGCTCGGGGACTAGCGCGCCCTACGAGCAGTACTTC. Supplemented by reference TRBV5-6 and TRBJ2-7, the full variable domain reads DAGVTQSPTHLIKTRGQQVTLRCSPKSGHDTVSWYQQALGQGPQFIFQYYEEEERQRGNFPDRFSGHQFPNYSSELNVNALLLGDSALYLCASSGTSAPYEQYFGPGTRLTVT.

The CDR3 DNA reads TGTGCCAGCAAGGGCGGGGGGTTTGGTGAAAAACTGTTTTTT. This codes for CASKGGGFGEKLFF. The chain employs TRBV28 and TRBJ1-4, with D possibly matching TRBD1 (5 bases). The CDR3 length is 14 residues. From germline, CDR1 is MDHEN and CDR2 SYDVKM. V dropped 7 bases and J dropped 7 bases, with 16 bases sitting between them.

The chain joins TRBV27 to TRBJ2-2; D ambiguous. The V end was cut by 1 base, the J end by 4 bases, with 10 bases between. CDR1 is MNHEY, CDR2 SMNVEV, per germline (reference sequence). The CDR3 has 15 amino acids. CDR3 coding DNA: TGTGCCAGCAGTTTATTCCCTACAGTCACCGGGGAGCTGTTTTTT. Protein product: CASSLFPTVTGELFF.

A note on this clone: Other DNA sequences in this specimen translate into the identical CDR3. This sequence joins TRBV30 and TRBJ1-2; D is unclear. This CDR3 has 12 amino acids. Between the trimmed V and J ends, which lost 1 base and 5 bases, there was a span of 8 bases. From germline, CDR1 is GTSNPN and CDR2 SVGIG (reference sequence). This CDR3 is CAWSGGEYGYTF. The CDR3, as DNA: TGTGCCTGGAGTGGTGGAGAGTATGGCTACACCTTC.

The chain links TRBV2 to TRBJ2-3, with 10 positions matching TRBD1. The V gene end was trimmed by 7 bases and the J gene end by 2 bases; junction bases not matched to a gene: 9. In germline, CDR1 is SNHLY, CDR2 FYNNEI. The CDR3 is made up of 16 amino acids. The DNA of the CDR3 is TGTGCCAGCACCGGCGTTGGACAGGGGGACACAGATACGCAGTATTTT. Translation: CASTGVGQGDTDTQYF.

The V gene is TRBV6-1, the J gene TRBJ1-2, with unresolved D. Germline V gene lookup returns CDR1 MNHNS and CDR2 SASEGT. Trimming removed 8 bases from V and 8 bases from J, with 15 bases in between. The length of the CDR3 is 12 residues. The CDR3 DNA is TGTGCCAGCCTAGACCGTGACCCGGGCTACACCTTC. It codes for CASLDRDPGYTF.

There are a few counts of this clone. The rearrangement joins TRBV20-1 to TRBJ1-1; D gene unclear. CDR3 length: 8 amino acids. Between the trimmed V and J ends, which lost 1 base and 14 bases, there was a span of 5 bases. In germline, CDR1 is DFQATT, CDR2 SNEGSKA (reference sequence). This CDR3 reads CSARGGFF. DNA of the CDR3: TGCAGTGCTAGAGGAGGCTTCTTT.

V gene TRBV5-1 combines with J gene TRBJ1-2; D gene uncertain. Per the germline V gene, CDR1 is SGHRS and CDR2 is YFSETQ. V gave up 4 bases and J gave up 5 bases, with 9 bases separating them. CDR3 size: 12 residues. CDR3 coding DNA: TGCGCCAGCAGCCCCGGGGATTATGGCTACACCTTC. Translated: CASSPGDYGYTF.

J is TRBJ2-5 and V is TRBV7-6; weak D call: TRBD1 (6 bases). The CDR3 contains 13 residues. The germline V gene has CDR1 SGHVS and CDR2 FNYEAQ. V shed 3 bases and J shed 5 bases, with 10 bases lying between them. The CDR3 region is CASSFQRGETQYF. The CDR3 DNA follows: TGTGCCAGCAGCTTCCAAAGGGGGGAGACCCAGTACTTC.

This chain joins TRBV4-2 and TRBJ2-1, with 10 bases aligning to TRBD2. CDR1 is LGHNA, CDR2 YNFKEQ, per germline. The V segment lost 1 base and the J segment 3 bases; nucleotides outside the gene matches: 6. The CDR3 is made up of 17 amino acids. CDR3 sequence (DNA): TGTGCCAGCAGCCAAGGAGGGTCTAGCGGGGGCTACAATGAGCAGTTCTTC. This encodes CASSQGGSSGGYNEQFF.

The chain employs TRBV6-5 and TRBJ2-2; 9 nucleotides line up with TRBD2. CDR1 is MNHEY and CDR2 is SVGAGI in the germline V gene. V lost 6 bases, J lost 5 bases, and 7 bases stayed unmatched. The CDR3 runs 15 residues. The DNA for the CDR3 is TGTGCCAGCAGAACCCTGAGCGGGAGGACCGGGGAGCTGTTTTTT. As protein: CASRTLSGRTGELFF.